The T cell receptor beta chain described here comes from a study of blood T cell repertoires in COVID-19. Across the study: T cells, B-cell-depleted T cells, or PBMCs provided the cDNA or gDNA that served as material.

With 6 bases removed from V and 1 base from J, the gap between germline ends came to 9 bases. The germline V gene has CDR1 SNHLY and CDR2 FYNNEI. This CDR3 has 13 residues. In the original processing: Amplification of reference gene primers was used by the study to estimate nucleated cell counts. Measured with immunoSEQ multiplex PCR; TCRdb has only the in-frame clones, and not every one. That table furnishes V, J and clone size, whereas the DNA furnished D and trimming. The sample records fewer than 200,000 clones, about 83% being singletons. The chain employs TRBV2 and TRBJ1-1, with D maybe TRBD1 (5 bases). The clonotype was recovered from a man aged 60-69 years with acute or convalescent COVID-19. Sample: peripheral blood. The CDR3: CASRTQGNTEAFF. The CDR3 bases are TGTGCCAGCAGGACGCAGGGGAACACTGAAGCTTTCTTT.